A single sample is the source of the 8 T cell receptor beta chains below, sequenced in a study of regulatory T cells in long-lasting Graves disease. The time point here: newly diagnosed GD, antithyroid drugs for less than 3 months. Scientists built the TCR library using RNA that was extracted from PBMCs. HTBI primers from iRepertoire and Arm-PCR of CDR3 regions yielded the TCR beta libraries. Each CDR3 protein is one row after TCRdb ran MiXCR on the multiplex PCR reads. The repertoire holds 400,000 to 500,000 distinct CDR3 sequences, with about a sixth as singletons. The same data also went into a second study, on T cells in Graves' hyperthyroidism and ophthalmopathy.

The sequencing here drew on peripheral blood mononuclear cells (PBMCs), taken at new diagnosis, from a patient treated with antithyroid drugs. The receptors were gathered from a woman under 30 with Graves disease.

This clonotype has ten or more counts. The chain employs TRBV28 and TRBJ2-2; 9 bases map to TRBD2. Germline V CDR1 and CDR2: MDHEN, SYDVKM. Unmatched junction bases numbered 12, after V lost 3 bases and J lost 7 bases. CDR3 length: 17 amino acids. The DNA for the CDR3 is TGTGCCAGCAGTTTGCATCCGGGACTAGCTGAAGGCGGGGAGCTGTTTTTT. Translated, it gives CASSLHPGLAEGGELFF.

V and J are TRBV6-2 or TRBV6-3 and TRBJ2-5; D ambiguous. The CDR3 has 16 residues. Germline assignment: CDR1 MNHEY and CDR2 SVGEGT. The V end lost 2 bases, the J end lost 3 bases, and 16 bases lay between the germline ends. The CDR3 coding sequence is TGTGCCAGCAGTTACGCCCCCCGGCCACGGAAAGAGACCCAGTACTTC. It encodes CASSYAPRPRKETQYF.

Comments on this clonotype: A read error likely explains this, since a far larger clone differs by one base. The gene calls are TRBV6-1 and TRBJ2-1; 13 nucleotides match TRBD2. The closer fit of TRBJ2-5 to the DNA end suggests the J call may be wrong. The CDR3 is made up of 16 amino acids. From germline, CDR1 is MNHNS and CDR2 SASEGT. DNA of the CDR3: TGTACCAGCAGCCCTCCGACTAGCGGGAGGTTGGAGACCCAGTACTTC. Translating gives CTSSPPTSGRLETQYF.

On this clonotype itself: Germline is not matched at one junction end, which may reflect a read error. The chain combines TRBV15 with TRBJ1-2; D is unresolved. The CDR3 length is 16 residues. Germline V CDR1 and CDR2: LNHNV, YYDKDF (reference sequence). CDR3 protein: CATSRGTTRATSGYTF. CDR3 nucleotide sequence: TGTGCTACCAGCAGAGGTACCACGAGGGCGACGAGCGGCTACACCTTC.

This clonotype was counted at least ten times. The chain has TRBV5-4 and TRBJ2-7; D may match TRBD1 or TRBD2 (5 bases each). Per germline, CDR1 SGHNT and CDR2 YYREEE (reference sequence). Trimming left V 3 bases short and J 3 bases short, with 16 bases between. The CDR3 contains 15 residues. CDR3 coding DNA: TGTGCCAGCAGCTCGCAAAGCGGACACCACTACGAGCAGTACTTC. Translated: CASSSQSGHHYEQYF.

This clonotype was detected many times. The rearrangement links TRBV10-3 to TRBJ2-7; D gene unclear. This CDR3 spans 14 amino acids. The V and J ends lost 11 bases and 1 base respectively, with 18 bases between them. The germline V gene encodes CDR1 ENHRY and CDR2 SYGVKD. The chain's CDR3 is CAEEKPATSYEQYF. The DNA of the CDR3 is TGTGCCGAAGAGAAGCCCGCGACATCCTACGAGCAGTACTTC.

At least ten counts were recorded for this clonotype. The chain is built from TRBV20-1 and TRBJ2-5; no reliable D call. The V gene's germline CDR1 is DFQATT and CDR2 SNEGSKA (reference sequence). This CDR3 region has 11 residues. Deletions cut 1 base from V and 4 bases from J, with 4 bases between. The chain's CDR3 is CSARAGETQYF. DNA of the CDR3: TGCAGTGCTAGAGCGGGAGAGACCCAGTACTTC.

This clonotype was counted a few times. The chain is built from TRBV28 and TRBJ1-2; D gene unclear. V was cut by 6 bases and J by 1 base, with 12 bases left in between. The CDR3 loop spans 14 amino acids. Germline V gene sequence: CDR1 MDHEN, CDR2 SYDVKM. In nucleotides, the CDR3 is TGTGCCAGCAGCCCCGGGTCCTTTAACTATGGCTACACCTTC. Translation gives CASSPGSFNYGYTF.